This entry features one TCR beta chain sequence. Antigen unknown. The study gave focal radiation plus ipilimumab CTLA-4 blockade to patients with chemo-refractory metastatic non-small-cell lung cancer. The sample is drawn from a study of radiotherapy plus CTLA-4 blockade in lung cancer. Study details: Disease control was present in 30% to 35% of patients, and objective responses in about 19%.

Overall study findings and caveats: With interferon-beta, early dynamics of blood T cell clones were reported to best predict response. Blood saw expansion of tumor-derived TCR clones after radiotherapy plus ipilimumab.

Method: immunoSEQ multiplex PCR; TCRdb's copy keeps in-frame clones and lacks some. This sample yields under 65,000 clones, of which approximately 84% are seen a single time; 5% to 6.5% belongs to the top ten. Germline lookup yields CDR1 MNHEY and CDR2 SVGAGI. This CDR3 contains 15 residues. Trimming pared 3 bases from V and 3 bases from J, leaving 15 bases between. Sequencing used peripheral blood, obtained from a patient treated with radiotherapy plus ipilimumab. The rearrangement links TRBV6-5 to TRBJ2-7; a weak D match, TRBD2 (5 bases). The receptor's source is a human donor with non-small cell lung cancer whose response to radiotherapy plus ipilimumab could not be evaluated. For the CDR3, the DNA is TGTGCCAGCAGTTATGAGGGCGGATCCTTCTACGAGCAGTACTTC. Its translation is CASSYEGGSFYEQYF.